This section outlines one T cell receptor beta chain sequence together with its context. This record comes from a study of OX40 agonist ivuxolimab in advanced cancers. For the study at large: Every 2 weeks, ivuxolimab was infused into the patients intravenously at between 0.01 and 10 mg/kg.

This CDR3 has 15 residues. V lost 1 base and J 7 bases, leaving 13 bases between the germline ends. Germline CDR1 SGHTA, CDR2 FQGTGA. Assay used: immunoSEQ multiplex PCR; TCRdb lists only in-frame clones, some missing. The sample shows about 64,000 clones, approximately 88% of them seen only once. The V and J genes are TRBV7-3 and TRBJ2-2; D gene ambiguous. Sequences were derived from CD4+ or CD8+ T cells sorted from blood, sampled in a trial of the OX40 agonist ivuxolimab. The clonotype comes from an adult with an advanced solid tumor such as melanoma, head and neck, liver or kidney cancer. Here the CDR3 reads CASSLNPQPVGELFF. In nucleotides, the CDR3 is TGTGCCAGCAGCTTAAATCCCCAGCCGGTCGGGGAGCTGTTTTTT.